The rows below give T cell receptor beta chains drawn from one sample of a study of T cells after yellow fever vaccination. A single record per CDR3 protein comes from TCRdb applying MiXCR to the 5' RACE reads. The sample consists of about 120,000 distinct CDR3 sequences, 7% to 8.5% of them appearing once. Material: CD8+ T cells sorted from PBMCs, obtained 45 days after the yellow fever booster vaccination. Receptor source: a man aged 25-40 years who received the YFV17D yellow fever vaccine. The CDR3 runs from the conserved cysteine through the conserved F or W. The order of the fields is CDR3 protein, CDR3 DNA, clone size, D gene, J gene, V gene. The D gene is left open where the match is weak. Expanded clones get a size class; other rows say once, few or many, or leave the size out.

cdr3_aa: CASSPTSGTRYEQYF
cdr3_nt: TGTGCCAGCAGCCCGACTAGCGGGACACGCTACGAGCAGTACTTC
clone_size: .
d_call: TRBD2
j_call: TRBJ2-7
v_call: TRBV7-6

cdr3_aa: CASSPWTSGSPTYEQFF
cdr3_nt: TGTGCCAGCAGTCCATGGACTAGCGGGAGCCCCACCTATGAGCAGTTCTTC
clone_size: many
d_call: TRBD2
j_call: TRBJ2-1
v_call: TRBV28

cdr3_aa: CASSRAGQETQYF
cdr3_nt: TGTGCCAGCAGTAGAGCGGGTCAAGAGACCCAGTACTTC
clone_size: many
d_call: .
j_call: TRBJ2-5
v_call: TRBV7-9

cdr3_aa: CASSGLAHEQYF
cdr3_nt: TGTGCCAGCAGTGGCCTAGCCCACGAGCAGTACTTC
clone_size: many
d_call: .
j_call: TRBJ2-7
v_call: TRBV7-2

cdr3_aa: CASTGDSYNEQFF
cdr3_nt: TGTGCCAGTACTGGAGACTCCTACAATGAGCAGTTCTTC
clone_size: .
d_call: .
j_call: TRBJ2-1
v_call: TRBV19

cdr3_aa: CSALEQGDYEQYF
cdr3_nt: TGCAGTGCTCTGGAACAGGGCGACTACGAGCAGTACTTC
clone_size: many
d_call: .
j_call: TRBJ2-7
v_call: TRBV20-1

cdr3_aa: CASSSTGSEEQYF
cdr3_nt: TGCGCCAGCAGTTCGACAGGGTCCGAGGAGCAGTACTTC
clone_size: once
d_call: TRBD1
j_call: TRBJ2-7
v_call: TRBV10-1

cdr3_aa: CSARSPLSGSSYNEQFF
cdr3_nt: TGCAGTGCTCGGAGCCCCCTTAGCGGGAGCTCCTACAATGAGCAGTTCTTC
clone_size: many
d_call: TRBD2
j_call: TRBJ2-1
v_call: TRBV20-1

cdr3_aa: CATSRGVDAFF
cdr3_nt: TGTGCCACCAGCAGAGGGGTGGACGCTTTCTTT
clone_size: many
d_call: .
j_call: TRBJ1-1
v_call: TRBV15

cdr3_aa: CASSLADTGTSRADTQYF
cdr3_nt: TGTGCCAGCAGCTTAGCTGACACCGGGACTAGCCGGGCAGATACGCAGTATTTT
clone_size: many
d_call: TRBD2
j_call: TRBJ2-3
v_call: TRBV7-2

cdr3_aa: CASRVSGANVLTF
cdr3_nt: TGTGCCAGCAGGGTCTCTGGGGCCAACGTCCTGACTTTC
clone_size: .
d_call: .
j_call: TRBJ2-6
v_call: TRBV27

cdr3_aa: CASTPLEYDSATGELFF
cdr3_nt: TGTGCCAGCACCCCCCTCGAATACGATTCTGCCACCGGGGAGCTGTTTTTT
clone_size: many
d_call: .
j_call: TRBJ2-2
v_call: TRBV7-6

cdr3_aa: CASSQETSGSGDTQYF
cdr3_nt: TGCGCCAGCAGCCAAGAGACTAGCGGGAGTGGGGATACGCAGTATTTT
clone_size: many
d_call: TRBD2
j_call: TRBJ2-3
v_call: TRBV4-3

cdr3_aa: CASSQDGFRYSGANVLTF
cdr3_nt: TGTGCCAGCAGCCAAGATGGATTTAGGTACTCTGGGGCCAACGTCCTGACTTTC
clone_size: few
d_call: .
j_call: TRBJ2-6
v_call: TRBV4-2

cdr3_aa: CASSTLQGAYGYTF
cdr3_nt: TGTGCCAGCAGCACCTTACAGGGGGCGTATGGCTACACCTTC
clone_size: few
d_call: TRBD1
j_call: TRBJ1-2
v_call: TRBV7-9

cdr3_aa: CASSSSTSVKLYEQYF
cdr3_nt: TGTGCCAGCAGTTCTTCCACATCGGTAAAACTTTACGAGCAGTACTTC
clone_size: many
d_call: .
j_call: TRBJ2-7
v_call: TRBV27

cdr3_aa: CASSLSQGDTGELFF
cdr3_nt: TGCGCCAGCAGCTTGAGCCAGGGCGACACCGGGGAGCTGTTTTTT
clone_size: many
d_call: .
j_call: TRBJ2-2
v_call: TRBV5-1

cdr3_aa: CASSRAPDTQYF
cdr3_nt: TGTGCCAGCAGCAGAGCCCCAGATACGCAGTATTTT
clone_size: .
d_call: .
j_call: TRBJ2-3
v_call: TRBV28

cdr3_aa: CASSQALGNQPQHF
cdr3_nt: TGCGCCAGCAGCCAAGCGTTGGGGAATCAGCCCCAGCATTTT
clone_size: many
d_call: .
j_call: TRBJ1-5
v_call: TRBV4-3

cdr3_aa: CATSQPGTGKETQYF
cdr3_nt: TGTGCCACCAGCCAGCCTGGGACAGGGAAAGAGACCCAGTACTTC
clone_size: few
d_call: TRBD1
j_call: TRBJ2-5
v_call: TRBV15

cdr3_aa: CSVEEAGTSGSSYEQYF
cdr3_nt: TGCAGCGTTGAAGAGGCGGGGACTAGCGGGAGCTCCTACGAGCAGTACTTC
clone_size: .
d_call: TRBD2
j_call: TRBJ2-7
v_call: TRBV29-1

cdr3_aa: CASSLGLGPWYF
cdr3_nt: TGTGCCAGCAGCTTAGGGCTAGGGCCGTGGTACTTC
clone_size: many
d_call: .
j_call: TRBJ2-7
v_call: TRBV7-9

cdr3_aa: CSARRRGASYEQYF
cdr3_nt: TGCAGTGCTAGAAGGCGAGGGGCCTCCTACGAGCAGTACTTC
clone_size: .
d_call: .
j_call: TRBJ2-7
v_call: TRBV20-1

cdr3_aa: CASNADGDNEKLFF
cdr3_nt: TGTGCCAGCAACGCAGACGGGGATAATGAAAAACTGTTTTTT
clone_size: many
d_call: .
j_call: TRBJ1-4
v_call: TRBV12-3/TRBV12-4

cdr3_aa: CAWRERAGFLNEQFF
cdr3_nt: TGTGCCTGGAGGGAGCGGGCCGGTTTTTTGAATGAGCAGTTCTTC
clone_size: many
d_call: .
j_call: TRBJ2-1
v_call: TRBV30

cdr3_aa: CATSRLGGNRPHHF
cdr3_nt: TGTGCCACCAGCAGACTCGGGGGGAATCGACCCCATCATTTT
clone_size: .
d_call: .
j_call: TRBJ1-5
v_call: TRBV15

cdr3_aa: CATSGHRAGWAYNEQFF
cdr3_nt: TGTGCCACCAGCGGACACCGAGCGGGATGGGCCTACAATGAGCAGTTCTTC
clone_size: many
d_call: TRBD2
j_call: TRBJ2-1
v_call: TRBV15